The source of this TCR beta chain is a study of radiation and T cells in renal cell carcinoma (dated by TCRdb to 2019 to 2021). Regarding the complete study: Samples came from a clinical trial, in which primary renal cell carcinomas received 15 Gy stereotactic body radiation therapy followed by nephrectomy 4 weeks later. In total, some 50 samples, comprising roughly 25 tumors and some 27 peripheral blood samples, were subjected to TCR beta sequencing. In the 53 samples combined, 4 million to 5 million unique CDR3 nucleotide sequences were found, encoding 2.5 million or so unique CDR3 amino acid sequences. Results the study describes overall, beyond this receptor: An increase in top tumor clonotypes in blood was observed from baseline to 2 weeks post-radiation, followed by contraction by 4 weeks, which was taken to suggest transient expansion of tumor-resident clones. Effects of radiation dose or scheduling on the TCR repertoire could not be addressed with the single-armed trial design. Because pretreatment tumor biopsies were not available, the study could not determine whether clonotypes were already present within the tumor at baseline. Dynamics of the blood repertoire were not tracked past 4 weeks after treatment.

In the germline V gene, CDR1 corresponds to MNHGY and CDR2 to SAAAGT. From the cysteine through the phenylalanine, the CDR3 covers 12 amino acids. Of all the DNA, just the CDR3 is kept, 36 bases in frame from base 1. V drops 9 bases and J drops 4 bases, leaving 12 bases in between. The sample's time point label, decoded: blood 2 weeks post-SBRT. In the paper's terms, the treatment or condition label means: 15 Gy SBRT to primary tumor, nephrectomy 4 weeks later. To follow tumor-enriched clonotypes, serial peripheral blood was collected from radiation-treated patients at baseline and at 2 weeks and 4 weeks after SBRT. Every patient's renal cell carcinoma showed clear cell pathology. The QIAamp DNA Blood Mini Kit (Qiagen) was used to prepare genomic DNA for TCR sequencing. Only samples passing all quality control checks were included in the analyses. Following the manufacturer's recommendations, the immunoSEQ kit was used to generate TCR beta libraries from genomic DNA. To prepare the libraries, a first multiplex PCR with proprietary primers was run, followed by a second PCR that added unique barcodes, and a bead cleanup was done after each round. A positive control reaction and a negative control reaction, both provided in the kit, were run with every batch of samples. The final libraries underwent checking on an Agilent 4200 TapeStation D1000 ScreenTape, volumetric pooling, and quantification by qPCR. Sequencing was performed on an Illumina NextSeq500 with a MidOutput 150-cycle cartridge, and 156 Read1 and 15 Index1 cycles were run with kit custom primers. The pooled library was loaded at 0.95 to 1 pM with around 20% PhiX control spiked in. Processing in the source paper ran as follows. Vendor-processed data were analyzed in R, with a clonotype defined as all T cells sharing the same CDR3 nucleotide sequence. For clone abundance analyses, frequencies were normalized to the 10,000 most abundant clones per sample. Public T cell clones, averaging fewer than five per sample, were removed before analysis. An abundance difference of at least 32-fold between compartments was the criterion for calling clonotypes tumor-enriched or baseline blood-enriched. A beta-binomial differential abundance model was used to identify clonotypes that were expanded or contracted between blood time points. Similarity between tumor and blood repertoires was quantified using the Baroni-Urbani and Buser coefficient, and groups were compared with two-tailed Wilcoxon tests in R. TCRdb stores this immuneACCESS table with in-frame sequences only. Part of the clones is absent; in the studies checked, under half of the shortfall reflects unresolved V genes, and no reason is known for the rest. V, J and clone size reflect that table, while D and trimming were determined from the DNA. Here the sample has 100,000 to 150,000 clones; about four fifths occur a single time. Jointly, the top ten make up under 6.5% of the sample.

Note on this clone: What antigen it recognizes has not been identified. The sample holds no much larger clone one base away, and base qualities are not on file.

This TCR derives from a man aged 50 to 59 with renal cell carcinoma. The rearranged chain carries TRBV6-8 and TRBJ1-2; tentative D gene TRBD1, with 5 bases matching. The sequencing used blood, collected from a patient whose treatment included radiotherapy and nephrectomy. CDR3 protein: CASRDGPYGYTF. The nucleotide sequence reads TGTGCCAGTAGGGACGGTCCCTATGGCTACACCTTC.